The clone carrying this TCR beta chain was seen many times. Its antigen is currently unknown. Patients included in sequencing had previously demonstrated CD8+CD57+ cell expansion by flow cytometry. Researchers used genomic DNA as the template to profile TCR beta VDJ and CDR3. MiXCR was run by TCRdb on the reads, yielding one entry per CDR3 protein. The repertoire includes about 58,000 distinct CDR3 sequences, around 50% of them detected once, and 15% to 20% sits in the top ten. Germline V lookup: CDR1 LNHDA, CDR2 SQIVND (reference sequence). This CDR3 contains 16 residues. V lost 5 bases to trimming and J lost 6 bases, with 17 bases between them. The entry originates in a study of CD8+CD57+ T cells in acquired aplastic anemia. Study-level background: Quantities of DNA derived from sorted CD4+ and CD8+ cells averaged around 3.2 ug. Study-wide results and caveats: Patients were compared with controls for CD8+ Simpson's diversity, and no significant difference emerged. Patients had approximately 30 CD8+ CDR3 sequences in common with controls (the shared set).

This chain links TRBV19 with TRBJ1-6; D remains unclear. The source material was sorted CD4+, CD8+, or CD8+CD57+ T cells (not recorded which) from PBMCs. This TCR derives from a human donor with aplastic anemia. The CDR3 is CASSSRLGYPNSPLHF. CDR3 bases: TGTGCCAGTAGTTCAAGGCTGGGGTACCCTAATTCACCCCTCCACTTT.